This T cell receptor beta chain was sequenced for a study of sequential checkpoint blockade in melanoma. The germline gives CDR1 SGHVS, CDR2 FQNEAQ. The CDR3 totals 17 residues. V lost 1 base and J 8 bases, leaving 21 bases between the germline ends. Generated by immunoSEQ multiplex PCR, the TCRdb table keeps only in-frame clones and is missing some. The data hold 7,500 to 10,000 clones, with about 75% observed a single time. Stated treatment: randomized to nivolumab then ipilimumab (arm A) or the reverse (arm B). From thawed PBMCs, live CD3+CD8+ cells negative for CD19 and CD56 were sorted. Specimen: CD8+ T cells sorted from blood (inferred from file names), collected from a patient given nivolumab and ipilimumab in sequence. The chain uses TRBV7-8 and TRBJ2-1, with D possibly being TRBD1 (6 bases). The sequence derives from a human donor with melanoma. CDR3 protein: CASSLEGDPATAHEQFF. CDR3 coding DNA: TGTGCCAGCAGCTTAGAGGGGGACCCAGCAACGGCTCATGAGCAGTTCTTC.